This entry lists 11 T cell receptor beta chains sequenced from one sample in a study of patients and donors after allogeneic stem cell transplantation. TCRdb re-derived calls from the RT-PCR reads in MiXCR, one entry per CDR3 protein. The sample lists about 960,000 distinct CDR3 sequences; approximately 19% were seen once. Source material: blood, either unsorted or a sorted T cell fraction (not recorded which). All receptors derive from a human donor who was either an allogeneic HSCT recipient or a stem cell or donor lymphocyte infusion donor (not recorded which). It is not recorded whose cells these are; they may come from a transplant donor.

The sample holds a few counts of this clonotype. The V call is TRBV3-1, the J call TRBJ2-7, with TRBD2 matching 12 bases. CDR1 is LGHDT, CDR2 YNNKEL, per germline (reference sequence). The CDR3 extends over 15 amino acids. V shed 4 bases and J 4 bases; nucleotides not matched to a gene: 5. CDR3 DNA sequence: TGTGCCAGCAGCCCAACTAGCGGGAGGAAGTACGAGCAGTACTTC. Residues: CASSPTSGRKYEQYF.

With regard to this clonotype: A much more abundant neighbour one base away suggests this may be a read error. This sequence joins TRBV12-3 or TRBV12-4 and TRBJ1-2, with D perhaps matching TRBD1 (6 bases). Trimming pared 5 bases from V and 8 bases from J, leaving 21 bases between. The CDR3 covers 15 residues. CDR3 coding DNA: TGTGCCAGCAGTCGAGCACCCAACAGGGTTTGGGGCTACACCTTC. Translation: CASSRAPNRVWGYTF.

This clonotype turned up a few times. This chain uses TRBV28 with TRBJ1-1; D is perhaps TRBD1 (5 bases). Germline V gene lookup returns CDR1 MDHEN and CDR2 SYDVKM. Trimming cost V 1 base and J 4 bases, with 13 bases left between them. The CDR3 is 15 amino acids. In nucleotides, the CDR3 is TGTGCCAGCAGTTTATTGGGGGGAGGTGGCACTGAAGCTTTCTTT. This codes for CASSLLGGGGTEAFF. The full variable domain, with the rest looked up from reference TRBV28 and TRBJ1-1, is DVKVTQSSRYLVKRTGEKVFLECVQDMDHENMFWYRQDPGLGLRLIYFSYDVKMKEKGDIPEGYSVSREKKERFSLILESASTNQTSMYLCASSLLGGGGTEAFFGQGTRLTVV.

In its sample, this clonotype was seen a few times. The chain combines TRBV7-2 with TRBJ2-5; D may be TRBD1 or TRBD2 (5 bases each). CDR1 is SGHTA and CDR2 is FQGNSA in the germline V gene. The CDR3 spans 14 residues. With 1 base removed from V and 7 bases from J, the gap between germline ends came to 13 bases. The CDR3 sequence is CASSLGQGVGTQYF. As DNA, the CDR3 is TGTGCCAGCAGCTTAGGGCAGGGAGTAGGGACCCAGTACTTC. The complete variable domain, with remaining parts taken from reference TRBV7-2 and TRBJ2-5, reads GAGVSQSPSNKVTEKGKDVELRCDPISGHTALYWYRQSLGQGLEFLIYFQGNSAPDKSGLPSDRFSAERTGGSVSTLTIQRTQQEDSAVYLCASSLGQGVGTQYFGPGTRLLVL.

This clonotype was observed at least ten times. The V and J genes are TRBV4-2 and TRBJ2-1, with D maybe TRBD2 (6 bases). The CDR3 length is 16 residues. Trimming took off 6 bases at V and 4 bases at J, with 19 bases between the two ends. Looked up from germline, CDR1 is LGHNA and CDR2 is YNFKEQ. CDR3 in amino acids: CASSRLEAGRYNEQFF. DNA for the CDR3: TGTGCCAGCAGTCGACTCGAGGCGGGAAGGTACAATGAGCAGTTCTTC.

This clonotype was picked up a small number of times. J is TRBJ1-6 and V is TRBV12-3 or TRBV12-4; 9 nucleotides match TRBD1. This CDR3 is built from 15 residues. J was trimmed by 10 bases and V by 6 bases; bases with no gene match: 10. The CDR3 protein is CASSPGTGTFSPLHF. As DNA, the CDR3 is TGTGCCAGCAGCCCCGGGACAGGGACGTTCTCACCCCTCCACTTT.

This clonotype was seen a few times. This chain connects TRBV25-1 to TRBJ2-3, with D perhaps TRBD2 (5 bases). The CDR3 length is 12 residues. CDR1 and CDR2 from the germline V gene are MGHDK and SYGVNS. The germline V and J ends were trimmed by 7 bases and 5 bases, with 10 bases remaining between them. This CDR3 is CASNLRGDTQYF. Written as DNA, the CDR3 is TGTGCCAGCAACCTCCGGGGAGATACGCAGTATTTT. The full variable domain, with the rest looked up from reference TRBV25-1 and TRBJ2-3, is EADIYQTPRYLVIGTGKKITLECSQTMGHDKMYWYQQDPGMELHLIHYSYGVNSTEKGDLSSESTVSRIRTEHFPLTLESARPSHTSQYLCASNLRGDTQYFGPGTRLTVL.

The chain uses TRBV20-1 and TRBJ2-7; TRBD2 matches at 7 bases. Unmatched junction bases numbered 8, after V lost 6 bases and J lost 0 bases. The CDR3 consists of 14 residues. Germline V gene data show CDR1 as DFQATT and CDR2 as SNEGSKA (reference sequence). The CDR3 loop is CSAPALAVSYEQYF. CDR3 bases: TGCAGTGCCCCCGCCCTAGCGGTCTCCTACGAGCAGTACTTC.

The chain joins TRBV6-5 to TRBJ1-1, with D perhaps matching TRBD1 (5 bases). This CDR3 region has 13 residues. CDR1 is MNHEY, CDR2 SVGAGI, per germline. V lost 0 bases, J lost 6 bases, and 8 bases lay in between. This CDR3 is CASSYSLGAEAFF. The CDR3 DNA is TGTGCCAGCAGTTACTCTTTGGGGGCTGAAGCTTTCTTT.

V gene TRBV24-1 combines with J gene TRBJ1-1; D call uncertain. The CDR3 consists of 12 residues. Germline CDR1 and CDR2: KGHDR and SFDVKD. Trimming removed 5 bases at V and 5 bases at J, with 8 bases between. The CDR3 sequence is CATSGGRTEAFF. The CDR3 bases are TGTGCCACCAGTGGAGGGAGGACTGAAGCTTTCTTT.

This chain connects TRBV12-3 or TRBV12-4 to TRBJ1-3, with D hard to call. This CDR3 has 15 residues. V shed 2 bases and J shed 7 bases, with 15 bases lying between them. DNA for the CDR3: TGTGCCAGCAGTTTAAGCGAAATCTTCGGGAACACCATATATTTT. Translating it yields CASSLSEIFGNTIYF.